A few counts support the clone carrying this T cell receptor beta chain. V lost 5 bases and J lost 2, with 12 bases in between. The CDR3 has 14 amino acids. The germline V gene has CDR1 PRHDT and CDR2 FYEKMQ (reference sequence). Some clones are missing from TCRdb's copy, which holds only in-frame ones; the method was immunoSEQ multiplex PCR. This table has 60,000 to 95,000 clones, about nine tenths appearing once. The record originates from a study of technical replicates of blood from several donors. This receptor was identified in a human donor in good health. Some clones in this sample may be carry-over from other donors' samples. V gene TRBV13 combines with J gene TRBJ1-1; no clear D gene. Sequencing used T cells isolated from PBMCs. DNA of the CDR3: TGTGCCAGCAGCGTCACGGTCGTCAACACTGAAGCTTTCTTT. It is translated as CASSVTVVNTEAFF.